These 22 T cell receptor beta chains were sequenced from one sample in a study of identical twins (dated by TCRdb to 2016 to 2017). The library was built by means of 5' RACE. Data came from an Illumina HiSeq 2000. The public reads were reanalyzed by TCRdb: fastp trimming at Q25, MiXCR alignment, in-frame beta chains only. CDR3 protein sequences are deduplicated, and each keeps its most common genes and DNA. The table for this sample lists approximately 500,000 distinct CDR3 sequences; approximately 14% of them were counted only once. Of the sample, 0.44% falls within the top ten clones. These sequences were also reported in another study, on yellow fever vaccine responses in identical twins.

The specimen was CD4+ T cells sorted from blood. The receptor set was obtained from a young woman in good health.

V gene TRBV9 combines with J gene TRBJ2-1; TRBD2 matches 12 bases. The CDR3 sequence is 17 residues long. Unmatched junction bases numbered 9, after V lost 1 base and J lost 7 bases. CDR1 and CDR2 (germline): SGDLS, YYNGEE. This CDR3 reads CASSVRPGLAGRNEQFF. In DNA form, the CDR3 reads TGTGCCAGCAGCGTAAGGCCCGGACTAGCGGGACGTAATGAGCAGTTCTTC.

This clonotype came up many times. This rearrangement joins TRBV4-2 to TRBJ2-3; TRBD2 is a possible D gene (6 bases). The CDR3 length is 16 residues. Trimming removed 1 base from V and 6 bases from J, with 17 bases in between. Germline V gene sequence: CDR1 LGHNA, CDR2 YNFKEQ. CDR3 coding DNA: TGTGCCAGCAGCCAAGTGGAGAGGACTACGTCGGATACGCAGTATTTT. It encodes CASSQVERTTSDTQYF.

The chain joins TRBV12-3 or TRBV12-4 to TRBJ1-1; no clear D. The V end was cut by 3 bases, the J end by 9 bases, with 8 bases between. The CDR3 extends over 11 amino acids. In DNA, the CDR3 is TGTGCCAGCAGTTTGGGCAGACAAGCTTTCTTT. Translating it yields CASSLGRQAFF.

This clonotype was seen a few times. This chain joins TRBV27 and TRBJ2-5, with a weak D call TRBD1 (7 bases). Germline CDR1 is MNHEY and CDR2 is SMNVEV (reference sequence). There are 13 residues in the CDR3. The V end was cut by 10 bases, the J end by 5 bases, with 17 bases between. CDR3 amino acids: CATRRRGVETQYF. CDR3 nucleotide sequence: TGTGCCACTCGGCGCAGGGGGGTGGAGACCCAGTACTTC.

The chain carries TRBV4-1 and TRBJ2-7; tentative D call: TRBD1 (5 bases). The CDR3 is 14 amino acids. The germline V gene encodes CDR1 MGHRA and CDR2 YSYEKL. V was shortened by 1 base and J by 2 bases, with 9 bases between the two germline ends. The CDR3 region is CASSQVQGTYEQYF. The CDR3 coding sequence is TGCGCCAGCAGCCAAGTTCAGGGTACCTACGAGCAGTACTTC.

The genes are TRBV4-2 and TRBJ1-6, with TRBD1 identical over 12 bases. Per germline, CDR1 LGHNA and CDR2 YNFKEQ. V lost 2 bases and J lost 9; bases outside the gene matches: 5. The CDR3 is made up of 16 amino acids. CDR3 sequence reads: CASSQPGTGGSSPLHF. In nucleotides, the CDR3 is TGTGCCAGCAGCCAACCCGGGACAGGGGGCAGTTCACCCCTCCACTTT.

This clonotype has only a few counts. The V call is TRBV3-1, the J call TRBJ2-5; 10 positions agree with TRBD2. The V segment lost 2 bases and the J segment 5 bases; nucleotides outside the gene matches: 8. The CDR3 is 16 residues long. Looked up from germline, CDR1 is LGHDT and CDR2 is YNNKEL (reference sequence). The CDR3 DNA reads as TGTGCCAGCAGCCAACGTAAGCGGGGGGGCGAGGAGACCCAGTACTTC. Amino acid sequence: CASSQRKRGGEETQYF.

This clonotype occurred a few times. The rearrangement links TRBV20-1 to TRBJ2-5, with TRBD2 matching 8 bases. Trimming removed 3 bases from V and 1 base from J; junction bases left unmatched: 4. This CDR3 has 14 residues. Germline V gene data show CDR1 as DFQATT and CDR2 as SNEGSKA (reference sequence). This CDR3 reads CSASPAGVQETQYF. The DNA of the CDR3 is TGCAGTGCTAGCCCAGCGGGGGTCCAAGAGACCCAGTACTTC.

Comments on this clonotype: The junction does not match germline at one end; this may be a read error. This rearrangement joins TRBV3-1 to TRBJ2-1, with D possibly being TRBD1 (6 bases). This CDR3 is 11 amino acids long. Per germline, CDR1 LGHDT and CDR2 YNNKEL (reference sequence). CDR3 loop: CASSQDRGRVF. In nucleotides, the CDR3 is TGTGCCAGCAGCCAAGACAGGGGCAGAGTCTTC.

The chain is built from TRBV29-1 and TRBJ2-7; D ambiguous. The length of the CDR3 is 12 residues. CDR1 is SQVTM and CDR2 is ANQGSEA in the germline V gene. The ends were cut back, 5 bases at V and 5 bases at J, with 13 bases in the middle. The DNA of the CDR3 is TGCAGCGTTCAGCTTTCATCCCACGAGCAGTACTTC. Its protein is CSVQLSSHEQYF.

The CDR3 DNA sequence: TGTGCCAGCAGTTTTTCTAGCGGGGGGAGTGAGCAGTTCTTC. Translated: CASSFSSGGSEQFF. This chain links TRBV28 with TRBJ2-1, with 11 bases fitting TRBD2. CDR3 length: 14 amino acids. From germline, CDR1 is MDHEN and CDR2 SYDVKM. The V gene end was trimmed by 3 bases and the J gene end by 9 bases; junction bases not matched to a gene: 4.

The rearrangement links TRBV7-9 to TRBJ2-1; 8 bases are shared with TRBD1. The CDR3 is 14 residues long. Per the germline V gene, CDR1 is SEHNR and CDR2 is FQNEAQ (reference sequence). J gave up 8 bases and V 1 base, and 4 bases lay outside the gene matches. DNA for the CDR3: TGTGCCAGCAGCTTAGGGACAGGGTTCCATGAGCAGTTCTTC. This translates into CASSLGTGFHEQFF.

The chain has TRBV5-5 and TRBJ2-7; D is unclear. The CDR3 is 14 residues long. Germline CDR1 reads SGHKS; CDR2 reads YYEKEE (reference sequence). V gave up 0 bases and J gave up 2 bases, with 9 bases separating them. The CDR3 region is CASSLDRAAYEQYV. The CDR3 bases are TGTGCCAGCAGCTTGGATAGGGCCGCCTACGAGCAGTACGTC.

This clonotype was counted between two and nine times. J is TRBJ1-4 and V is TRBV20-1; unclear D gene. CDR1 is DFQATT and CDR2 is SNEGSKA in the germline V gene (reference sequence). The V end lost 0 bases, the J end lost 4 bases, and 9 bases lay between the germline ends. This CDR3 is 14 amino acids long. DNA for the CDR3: TGCAGTGCTAGAGACCCTACGATTAATGAAAAACTGTTTTTT. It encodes CSARDPTINEKLFF.

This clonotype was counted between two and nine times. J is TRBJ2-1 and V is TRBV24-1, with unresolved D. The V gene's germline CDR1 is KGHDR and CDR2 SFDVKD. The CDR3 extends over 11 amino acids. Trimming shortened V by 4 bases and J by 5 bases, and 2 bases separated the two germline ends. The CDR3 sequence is CATSEDNEQFF. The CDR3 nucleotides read TGTGCCACCAGTGAGGACAATGAGCAGTTCTTC.

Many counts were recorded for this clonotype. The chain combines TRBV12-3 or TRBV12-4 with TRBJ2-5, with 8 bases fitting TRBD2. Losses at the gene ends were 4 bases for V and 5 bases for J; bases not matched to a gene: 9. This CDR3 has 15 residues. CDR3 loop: CASSSSGLVGETQYF. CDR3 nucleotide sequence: TGTGCCAGCAGTTCCTCGGGACTAGTTGGGGAGACCCAGTACTTC.

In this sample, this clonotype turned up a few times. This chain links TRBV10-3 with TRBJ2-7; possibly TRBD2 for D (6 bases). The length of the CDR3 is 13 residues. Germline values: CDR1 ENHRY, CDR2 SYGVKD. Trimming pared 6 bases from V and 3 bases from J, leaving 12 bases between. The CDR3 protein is CAIRGGGIYEQYF. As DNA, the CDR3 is TGTGCCATCAGGGGGGGAGGAATCTACGAGCAGTACTTC.

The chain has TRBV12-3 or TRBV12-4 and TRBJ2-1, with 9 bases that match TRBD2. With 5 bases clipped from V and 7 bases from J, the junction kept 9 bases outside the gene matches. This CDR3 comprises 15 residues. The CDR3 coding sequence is TGTGCCAGCAGTCACCCGGGACTAGCTGGGAATGAGCAGTTCTTC. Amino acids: CASSHPGLAGNEQFF.

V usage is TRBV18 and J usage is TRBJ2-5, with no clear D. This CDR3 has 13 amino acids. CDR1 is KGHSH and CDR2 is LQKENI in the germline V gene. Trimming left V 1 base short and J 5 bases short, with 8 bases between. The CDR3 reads CASSPRQWETQYF. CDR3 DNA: TGTGCCAGCTCACCACGGCAGTGGGAGACCCAGTACTTC.

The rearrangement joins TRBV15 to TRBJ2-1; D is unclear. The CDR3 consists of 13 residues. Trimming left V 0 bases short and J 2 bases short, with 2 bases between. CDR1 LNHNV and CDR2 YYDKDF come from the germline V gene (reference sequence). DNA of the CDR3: TGTGCCACCAGCAGAGAGACCTACAATGAGCAGTTCTTC. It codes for CATSRETYNEQFF.

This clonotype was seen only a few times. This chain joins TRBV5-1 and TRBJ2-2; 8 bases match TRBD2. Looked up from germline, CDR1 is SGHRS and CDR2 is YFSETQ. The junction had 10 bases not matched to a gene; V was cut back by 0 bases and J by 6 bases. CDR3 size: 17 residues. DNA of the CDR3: TGCGCCAGCAGCTTGGATCCGGGACTAGGGATCGCCGGGGAGCTGTTTTTT. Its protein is CASSLDPGLGIAGELFF.

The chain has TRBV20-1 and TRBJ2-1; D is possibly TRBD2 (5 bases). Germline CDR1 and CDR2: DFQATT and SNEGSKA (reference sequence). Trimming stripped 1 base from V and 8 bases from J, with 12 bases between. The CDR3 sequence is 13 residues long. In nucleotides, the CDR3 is TGCAGTGCTAGAGCGAGGGTGGTGGATGAGCAGTTCTTC. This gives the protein CSARARVVDEQFF.